A selection of T cell receptor gamma chains follows, all from one sample in a study of gammadelta T cells in human blood. TCRdb re-called clones from the RT-PCR reads using CATT. This repertoire shows about 390 gamma-chain clones, 7% to 9% found once; its top ten account for around 23%. What was sequenced was non-Vgamma9Vdelta2 gamma-delta T cells from cord blood. The receptors stem from a newborn. Each CDR3 is given with its conserved first and last residue. Clone size is given for some rows only: seen once, a few or many times, or a class if the clone is expanded.

>TRGV8|TRGJ1/TRGJ2|large
TGTGCCACCTGGGATATGGATTATAAGAAACTCTTT
CATWDMDYKKLF
>TRGV3|TRGJP2|few
TGTGCCACCTGGGACAGGCCTAGTGGTTGGATCAAGACGTTT
CATWDRPSGWIKTF
>TRGV8|TRGJ1/TRGJ2|large
TGTGCCACCTGGGATAGGCTGATCGAGAAACTCTTT
CATWDRLIEKLF
>TRGV8|TRGJ1/TRGJ2|medium-sized
TGTGCCACCTGGGGGTCCCGGAATTATAAGAAACTCTTT
CATWGSRNYKKLF
>TRGV2|TRGJ1/TRGJ2|-
TGTGCGACCTGGGACGGGCTCGGGGTTCGGTATAAGAAAATCTTT
CATWDGLGVRYKKIF
>TRGV2|TRGJ1/TRGJ2|few
TGTGCCACCTGGGACGTTAGAAGAGATTATTATAAGAAACTCTTT
CATWDVRRDYYKKLF
>TRGV5|TRGJP2|large
TGTGCCACCTGGGACCGCCCCCACGGGAGTGATTGGATCAAGACGTTT
CATWDRPHGSDWIKTF
>TRGV10|TRGJ1/TRGJ2|large
TGTGCTACGTGGGATTTTGGTACACTTTATTATAAGAAACTCTTT
CATWDFGTLYYKKLF
>TRGV8|TRGJ1/TRGJ2|large
TGTGCCACCTGGGATAGCCCGAATTATTATAAGAAACTCTTT
CATWDSPNYYKKLF
>TRGV9|TRGJ1/TRGJ2|large
TGTGCCTTGTGGGAGGCCCTTCTTTATTATAAGAAACTCTTT
CALWEALLYYKKLF
>TRGV5|TRGJP2|-
TGTGCCACCTGGGACAACTCGGGGAGTGATTGGATCAAGACGTTT
CATWDNSGSDWIKTF
>TRGV4|TRGJ1/TRGJ2|few
TGTGCCACCTGGGACGGGCCGTTGAAACTCTTT
CATWDGPLKLF
>TRGV9|TRGJ1/TRGJ2|medium-sized
TGTGCCTTGTGGGAGCTCCCTGCGGATAAGAAACTCTTT
CALWELPADKKLF
>TRGV8|TRGJ1/TRGJ2|large
TGTGCCACCTGGGACCCATATTATAAGAAACTCTTT
CATWDPYYKKLF
>TRGV2|TRGJ1/TRGJ2|large
TGTGCCACCTGGGACGGGCTTCATTATAAGAAACTCTTT
CATWDGLHYKKLF
>TRGV9|TRGJ1/TRGJ2|large
TGTGCCTTGTGGGAGGTGGTTGAGAATTATTATAAGAAACTCTTT
CALWEVVENYYKKLF
>TRGV8|TRGJP2|large
TGTGCCACCTGGGAAGGTAATAGTGATTGGATCAAGACGTTT
CATWEGNSDWIKTF
>TRGV3|TRGJ1/TRGJ2|large
TGTGCCACCTGGGACAGGCCCTATAAGAAACTCTTT
CATWDRPYKKLF
>TRGV3|TRGJ1/TRGJ2|large
TGTGCCACCTGGGACAGGCGGAATTATAAGAAACTCTTT
CATWDRRNYKKLF
>TRGV8|TRGJ1/TRGJ2|large
TGTGCCACCTGGGATCTGAATTATTATAAGAAACTCTTT
CATWDLNYYKKLF
>TRGV2|TRGJ1/TRGJ2|-
TGTGCCACCTGGGACGGTACTTATTATAAGAAACTCTTT
CATWDGTYYKKLF
>TRGV2|TRGJ1/TRGJ2|large
TGTGCCACCTGGGAAGACTCGGAGAGGGGTCCCAGAAATTATTATAAGAAACTCTTT
CATWEDSERGPRNYYKKLF
>TRGV5|TRGJP2|large
TGTGCCACCTGGGACAGGCCTGTTCGCCGTAGTGATTGGATCAAGACGTTT
CATWDRPVRRSDWIKTF
>TRGV5|TRGJP2|few
TGTGCCACCTGGGACATAGGGTATGGGAGTGATTGGATCAAGACGTTT
CATWDIGYGSDWIKTF
>TRGV9|TRGJ1/TRGJ2|large
TGTGCCTTGTGGGAGCCCCATAAGAAACTCTTT
CALWEPHKKLF
>TRGV2|TRGJ1/TRGJ2|medium-sized
TGTGCCACCTGGGACGTGACCTATTATAAGAAACTCTTT
CATWDVTYYKKLF
>TRGV8|TRGJ1/TRGJ2|medium-sized
TGTGCCACCTGGGTCCTCCCGGTAAGGAAACTCTTT
CATWVLPVRKLF
>TRGV8|TRGJ1/TRGJ2|medium-sized
TGTGCCACCTGGGATAGATTTTTGGGGGATTATAAGAAACTCTTT
CATWDRFLGDYKKLF
>TRGV2|TRGJ1/TRGJ2|hyperexpanded
TGTGCCACCTGGGACGGGCGGGAGAAACTCTTT
CATWDGREKLF
>TRGV2|TRGJ1/TRGJ2|medium-sized
TGTGCCACCTGGGACGGGTTTCTCCAATTTCTTCTCTTT
CATWDGFLQFLLF
>TRGV8|TRGJ1/TRGJ2|large
TGTGCCACCTGGGATAGGCCAAATAAGAAACTCTTT
CATWDRPNKKLF